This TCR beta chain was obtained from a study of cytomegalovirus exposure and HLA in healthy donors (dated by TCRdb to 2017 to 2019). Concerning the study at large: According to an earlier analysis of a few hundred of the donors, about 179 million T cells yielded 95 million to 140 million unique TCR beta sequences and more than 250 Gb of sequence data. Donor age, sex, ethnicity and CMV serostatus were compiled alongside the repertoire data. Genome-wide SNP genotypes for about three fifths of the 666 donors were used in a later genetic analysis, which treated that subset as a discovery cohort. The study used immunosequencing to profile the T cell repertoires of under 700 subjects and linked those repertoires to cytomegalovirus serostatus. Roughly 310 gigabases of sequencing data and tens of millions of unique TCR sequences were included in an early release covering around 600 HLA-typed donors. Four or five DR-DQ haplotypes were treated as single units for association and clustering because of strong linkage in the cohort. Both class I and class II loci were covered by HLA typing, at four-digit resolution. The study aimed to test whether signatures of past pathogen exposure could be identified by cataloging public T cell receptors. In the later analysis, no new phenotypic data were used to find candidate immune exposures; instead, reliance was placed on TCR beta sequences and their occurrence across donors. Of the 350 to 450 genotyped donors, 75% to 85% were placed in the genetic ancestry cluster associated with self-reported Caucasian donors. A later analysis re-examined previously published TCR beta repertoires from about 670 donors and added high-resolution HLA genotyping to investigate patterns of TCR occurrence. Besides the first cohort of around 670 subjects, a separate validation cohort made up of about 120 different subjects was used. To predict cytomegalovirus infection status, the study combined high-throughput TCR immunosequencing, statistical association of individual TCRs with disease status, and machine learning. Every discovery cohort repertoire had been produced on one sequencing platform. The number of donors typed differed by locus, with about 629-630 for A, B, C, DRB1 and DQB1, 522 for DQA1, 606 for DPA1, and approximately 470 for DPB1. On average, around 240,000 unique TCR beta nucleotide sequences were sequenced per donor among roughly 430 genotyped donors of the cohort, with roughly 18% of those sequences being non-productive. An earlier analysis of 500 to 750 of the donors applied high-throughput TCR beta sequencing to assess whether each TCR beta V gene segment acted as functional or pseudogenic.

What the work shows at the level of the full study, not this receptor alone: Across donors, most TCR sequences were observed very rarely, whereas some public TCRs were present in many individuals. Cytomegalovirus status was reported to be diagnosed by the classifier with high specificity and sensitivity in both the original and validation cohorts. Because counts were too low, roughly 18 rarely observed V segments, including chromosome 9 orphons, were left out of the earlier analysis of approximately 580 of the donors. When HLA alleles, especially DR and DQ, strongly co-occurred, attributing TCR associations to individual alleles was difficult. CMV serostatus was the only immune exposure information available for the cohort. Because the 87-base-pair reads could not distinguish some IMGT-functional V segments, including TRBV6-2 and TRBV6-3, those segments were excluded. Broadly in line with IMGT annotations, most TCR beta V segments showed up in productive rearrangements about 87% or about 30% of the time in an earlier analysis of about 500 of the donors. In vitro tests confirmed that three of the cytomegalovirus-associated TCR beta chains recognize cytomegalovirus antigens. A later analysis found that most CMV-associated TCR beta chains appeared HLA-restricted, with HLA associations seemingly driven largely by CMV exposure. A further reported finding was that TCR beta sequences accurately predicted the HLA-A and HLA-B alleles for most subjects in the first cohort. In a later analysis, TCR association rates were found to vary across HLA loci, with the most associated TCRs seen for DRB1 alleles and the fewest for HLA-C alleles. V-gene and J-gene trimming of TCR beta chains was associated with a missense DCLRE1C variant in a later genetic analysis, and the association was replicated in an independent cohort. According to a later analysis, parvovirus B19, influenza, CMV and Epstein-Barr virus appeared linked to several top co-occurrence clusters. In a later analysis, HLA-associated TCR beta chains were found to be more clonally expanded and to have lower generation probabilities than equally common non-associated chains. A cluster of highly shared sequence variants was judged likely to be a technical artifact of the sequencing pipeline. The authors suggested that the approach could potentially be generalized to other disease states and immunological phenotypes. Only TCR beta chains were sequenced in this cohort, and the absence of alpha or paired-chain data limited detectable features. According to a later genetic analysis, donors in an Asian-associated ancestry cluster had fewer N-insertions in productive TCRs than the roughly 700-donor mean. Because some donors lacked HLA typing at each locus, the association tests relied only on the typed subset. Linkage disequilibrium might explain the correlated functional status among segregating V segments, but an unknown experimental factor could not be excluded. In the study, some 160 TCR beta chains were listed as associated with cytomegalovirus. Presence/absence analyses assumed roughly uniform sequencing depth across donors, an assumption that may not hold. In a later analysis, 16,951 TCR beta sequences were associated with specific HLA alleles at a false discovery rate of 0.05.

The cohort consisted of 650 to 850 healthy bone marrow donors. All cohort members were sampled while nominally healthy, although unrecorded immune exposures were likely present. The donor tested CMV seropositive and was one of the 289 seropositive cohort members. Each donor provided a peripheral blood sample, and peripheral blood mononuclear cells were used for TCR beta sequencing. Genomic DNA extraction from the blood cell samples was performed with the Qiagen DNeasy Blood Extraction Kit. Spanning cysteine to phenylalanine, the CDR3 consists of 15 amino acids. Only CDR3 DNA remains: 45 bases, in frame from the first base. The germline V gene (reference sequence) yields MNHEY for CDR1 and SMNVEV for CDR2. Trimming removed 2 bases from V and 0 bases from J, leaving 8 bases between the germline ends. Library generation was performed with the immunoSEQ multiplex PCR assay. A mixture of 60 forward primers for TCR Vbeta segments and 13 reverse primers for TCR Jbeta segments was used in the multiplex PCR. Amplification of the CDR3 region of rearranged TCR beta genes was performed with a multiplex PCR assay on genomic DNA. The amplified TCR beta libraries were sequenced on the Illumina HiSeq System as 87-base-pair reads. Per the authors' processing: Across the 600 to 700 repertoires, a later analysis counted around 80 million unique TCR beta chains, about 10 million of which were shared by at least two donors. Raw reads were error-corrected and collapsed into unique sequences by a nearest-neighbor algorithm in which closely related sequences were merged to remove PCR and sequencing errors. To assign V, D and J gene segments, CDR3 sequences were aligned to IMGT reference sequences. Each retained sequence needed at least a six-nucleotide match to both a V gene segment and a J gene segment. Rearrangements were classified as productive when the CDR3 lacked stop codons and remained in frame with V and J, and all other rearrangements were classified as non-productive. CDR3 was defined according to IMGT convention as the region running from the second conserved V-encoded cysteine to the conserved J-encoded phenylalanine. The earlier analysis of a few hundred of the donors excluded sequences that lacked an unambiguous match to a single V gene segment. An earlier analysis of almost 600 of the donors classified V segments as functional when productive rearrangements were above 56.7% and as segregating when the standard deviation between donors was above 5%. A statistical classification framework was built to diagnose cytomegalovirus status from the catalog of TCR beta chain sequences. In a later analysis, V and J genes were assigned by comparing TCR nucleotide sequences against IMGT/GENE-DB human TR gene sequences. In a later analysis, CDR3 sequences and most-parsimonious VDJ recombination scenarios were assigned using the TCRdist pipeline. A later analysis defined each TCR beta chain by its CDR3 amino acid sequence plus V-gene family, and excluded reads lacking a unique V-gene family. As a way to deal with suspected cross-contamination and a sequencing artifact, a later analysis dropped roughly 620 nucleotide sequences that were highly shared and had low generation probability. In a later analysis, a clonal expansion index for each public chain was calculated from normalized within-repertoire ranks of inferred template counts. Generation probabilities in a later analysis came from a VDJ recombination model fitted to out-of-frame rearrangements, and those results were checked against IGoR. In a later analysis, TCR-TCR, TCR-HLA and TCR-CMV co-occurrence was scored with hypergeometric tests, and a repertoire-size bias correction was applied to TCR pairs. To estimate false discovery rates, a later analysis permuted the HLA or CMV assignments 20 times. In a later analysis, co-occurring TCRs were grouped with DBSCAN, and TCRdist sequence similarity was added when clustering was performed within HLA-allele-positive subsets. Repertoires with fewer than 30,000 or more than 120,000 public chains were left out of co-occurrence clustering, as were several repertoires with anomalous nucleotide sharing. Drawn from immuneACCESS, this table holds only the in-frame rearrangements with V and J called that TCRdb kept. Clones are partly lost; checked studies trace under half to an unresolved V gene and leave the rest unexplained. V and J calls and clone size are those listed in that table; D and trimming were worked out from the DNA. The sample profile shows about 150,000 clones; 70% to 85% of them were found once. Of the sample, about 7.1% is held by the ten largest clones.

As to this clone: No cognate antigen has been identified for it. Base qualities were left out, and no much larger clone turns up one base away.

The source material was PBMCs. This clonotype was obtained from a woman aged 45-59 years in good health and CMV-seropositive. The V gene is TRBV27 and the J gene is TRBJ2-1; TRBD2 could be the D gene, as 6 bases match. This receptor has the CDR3 CASSLVGSSYNEQFF. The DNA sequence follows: TGTGCCAGCAGTTTAGTCGGGAGCTCCTACAATGAGCAGTTCTTC.